These 12 T cell receptor beta chains originate from one sample sequenced in a study of T cells in localized non-small cell lung cancer. Method: immunoSEQ multiplex PCR; TCRdb's copy keeps in-frame clones and lacks some. Of some 53,000 clones listed, more than 80% are singletons. The sequencing here drew on peripheral blood, taken before any cancer treatment. The receptor source for this set is an older male donor with stage III squamous cell lung carcinoma.

The chain links TRBV14 to TRBJ1-2, with unresolved D. V was clipped by 1 base and J by 5 bases, with 8 bases between them. CDR3 length: 13 residues. Germline-derived CDR1 and CDR2 are SGHDN and FVKESK. CDR3 loop: CASSQVTRYGYTF. DNA for the CDR3: TGTGCCAGCAGCCAAGTAACACGATATGGCTACACCTTC.

V gene TRBV15 combines with J gene TRBJ1-2; D not certain. V shed 3 bases and J shed 2 bases, with 4 bases lying between them. This CDR3 spans 12 amino acids. Germline values: CDR1 LNHNV, CDR2 YYDKDF (reference sequence). This CDR3 is CATSRENYGYTF. CDR3 coding DNA: TGTGCCACCAGCAGGGAGAACTATGGCTACACCTTC.

The J gene is TRBJ2-5, the V gene TRBV4-1; D is possibly TRBD1 (5 bases). Trimming removed 1 base from V and 3 bases from J, with 12 bases in between. CDR3 size: 15 residues. Germline CDR1 and CDR2: MGHRA and YSYEKL. CDR3 residues: CASSQVGQGEETQYF. In nucleotides, the CDR3 is TGCGCCAGCAGCCAAGTTGGGCAGGGTGAAGAGACCCAGTACTTC.

The gene calls are TRBV9 and TRBJ1-2; a weak D match, TRBD1 (5 bases). The V end lost 9 bases, the J end lost 4 bases, and 16 bases lay between the germline ends. The germline CDR1 and CDR2 sequences are SGDLS and YYNGEE. The CDR3 spans 13 residues. CDR3 coding DNA: TGTGCCAAGTCCCCTCGGGGCCTCTATGGCTACACCTTC. This encodes CAKSPRGLYGYTF.

V and J are TRBV11-1 and TRBJ1-2, with D possibly matching TRBD1 (5 bases). V lost 6 bases, J lost 4 bases, and 18 bases lay in between. The germline gives CDR1 SGHAT, CDR2 FQDESV (reference sequence). The CDR3 covers 15 residues. CDR3 nucleotide sequence: TGTGCCAGCAGGCCTATGGGACCCGCGAGCTATGGCTACACCTTC. Encoded protein: CASRPMGPASYGYTF.

The chain joins TRBV5-1 to TRBJ1-6, with 7 nucleotides matching TRBD1. CDR3 size: 15 residues. After removal of 5 bases from V and 3 bases from J, the junction contained 5 bases not matched to a gene. CDR1 is SGHRS and CDR2 is YFSETQ in the germline V gene. The CDR3 DNA sequence: TGCGCCAGCAGTGCGGGACAGAACTATAATTCACCCCTCCACTTT. It translates to CASSAGQNYNSPLHF.

The chain employs TRBV5-6 and TRBJ2-1, with D perhaps TRBD1 or TRBD2 (6 bases each). The CDR3 covers 15 residues. Germline CDR1 is SGHDT and CDR2 is YYEEEE. V was trimmed by 1 base and J by 9 bases, leaving 17 bases between them. The CDR3 region has the DNA TGTGCCAGCAGCTTGACAGGGCCGGGAGTAGTTGAGCAGTTCTTC. Protein sequence: CASSLTGPGVVEQFF.

This rearrangement joins TRBV19 to TRBJ1-5, with D perhaps TRBD1 (5 bases). Trimming removed 5 bases from V and 0 bases from J, with 17 bases in between. This CDR3 has 17 amino acids. In germline, CDR1 is LNHDA, CDR2 SQIVND (reference sequence). This chain's CDR3 is CASSVRSGTNSNQPQHF. CDR3 nucleotides: TGTGCCAGTAGTGTTAGATCCGGGACTAATAGCAATCAGCCCCAGCATTTT.

This clone was observed once. V usage is TRBV18 and J usage is TRBJ1-4; D perhaps matches TRBD1 (5 bases). This CDR3 region has 13 residues. Trimming removed 4 bases from V and 3 bases from J, with 6 bases in between. Germline values: CDR1 KGHSH, CDR2 LQKENI. CDR3 sequence: CASSQGPNEKLFF. The CDR3 DNA follows: TGTGCCAGCTCACAGGGGCCTAATGAAAAACTGTTTTTT.

CDR3 sequence (DNA): TGTGCCAGCAGTGAGGGACCCGTAATCTATGGCTACACCTTC. It specifies CASSEGPVIYGYTF. The chain carries TRBV2 and TRBJ1-2, with D possibly being TRBD1 (5 bases). Germline CDR1 is SNHLY and CDR2 is FYNNEI. The CDR3 length is 14 residues. V was shortened by 3 bases and J by 4 bases, with 12 bases between the two germline ends.

This clone has just one count. The chain recombines TRBV6-5 with TRBJ1-4; D ambiguous. The germline V and J ends were trimmed by 6 bases and 5 bases, with 16 bases remaining between them. CDR1 and CDR2 (germline): MNHEY, SVGAGI. The CDR3 extends over 15 amino acids. In DNA form, the CDR3 reads TGTGCCAGCAGGCCGTTCGAGGGCACCAATGAAAAACTGTTTTTT. Encoded protein: CASRPFEGTNEKLFF.

There are a few counts of this clone. This chain joins TRBV4-3 and TRBJ1-6; TRBD1 matches at 10 bases. The CDR3 length is 16 residues. In germline, CDR1 is LGHNA, CDR2 YSLEER. The V and J ends lost 0 bases and 8 bases, in that order; junction bases with no gene match: 4. This CDR3 reads CASSQDPGQGYSPLHF. The CDR3 bases are TGCGCCAGCAGCCAAGATCCGGGACAGGGGTATTCACCCCTCCACTTT.